This TCR beta chain was sequenced during a study of T cells after posttransplantation cyclophosphamide. General study points: After PTCy, TRB diversity resembled that of CNI/methotrexate controls. Skin or GI-infiltrating T cells shared few TRB sequences with blood. Later post-transplant blood repertoires were often dominated by donor CD8+ memory clones.

Germline CDR1 WSHSY, CDR2 SAAADI. V gave up 7 bases and J gave up 8 bases, with 24 bases separating them. The CDR3 loop spans 16 amino acids. Data came from immunoSEQ multiplex PCR; TCRdb stores just in-frame clones and leaves some out. The sample consists of about 43,000 clones, 90% of them appearing once. With regard to this clone: Its antigen is currently unknown.

Cyclophosphamide on days +3 and +4 followed busulfan-fludarabine conditioning and a marrow graft. This specimen consisted of PBMCs, obtained 62 days after allogeneic stem cell transplant with posttransplant cyclophosphamide. J is TRBJ2-1 and V is TRBV10-2; D is uncertain. This sequence was found in a male patient between 55 and 70 years old who received an allogeneic stem cell transplant from a related donor and was CMV-positive. Some T cells may possibly be graft donor cells. CDR3 protein: CASTDPARSGVDEQFF. Here the CDR3 DNA reads TGCGCCAGCACGGATCCAGCGCGTTCTGGCGTCGATGAGCAGTTCTTC.